The 18 T cell receptor beta chains in this list originate from one sample, sequenced in a study of shared clonotypes between healthy human individuals (dated by TCRdb to the early 2020s). CD8 naive samples were CD45RO-negative cells positively selected for CCR7, giving a CD45RA+CCR7+ population that excluded TemRA cells. Libraries were built with the immunoSEQ multiplex PCR assay. The clones in this table, taken by TCRdb from immuneACCESS, are in-frame only. Not every clone is retained; where verified, under half of the shortfall comes from an unresolved V gene, and the cause of the rest is unknown. The sample data list about 2.1 million clones, and around 93% of these were observed just once. Clones ranked in the top ten supply under 2% of the sample. Sequenced: naive CD8+ T cells from PBMCs. The cell subset or site label corresponds to: CD45RA+CCR7+. These receptors were obtained from a man between 18 and 35 years old in good health. Some clones in this sample may be carry-over from other donors' samples.

Only one count was recorded for this clone. Additional DNA sequences in this sample encode the identical CDR3. V gene TRBV9 combines with J gene TRBJ1-2; 7 bases fit TRBD1. Trimming at V came to 4 bases and at J to 4 bases, leaving 1 base not matched to a gene. This CDR3 is 12 amino acids long. Per the germline V gene, CDR1 is SGDLS and CDR2 is YYNGEE. The CDR3 loop reads CASSPGGYGYTF. In nucleotides, the CDR3 is TGTGCCAGCAGCCCAGGGGGCTATGGCTACACCTTC.

The chain links TRBV18 to TRBJ2-7; D gene ambiguous. There are 15 residues in the CDR3. CDR1 and CDR2 from the germline V gene are KGHSH and LQKENI. Trimming took off 0 bases at V and 2 bases at J, with 11 bases between the two ends. CDR3: CASSPPAWGTYEQYF. The DNA of the CDR3 is TGTGCCAGCTCACCACCTGCTTGGGGAACCTACGAGCAGTACTTC.

V is TRBV10-2 and J is TRBJ1-1; TRBD1 is a possible D gene (6 bases). From germline, CDR1 is WSHSY and CDR2 SAAADI. The CDR3 has 14 amino acids. V lost 0 bases and J 5 bases, leaving 10 bases between the germline ends. CDR3 coding DNA: TGCGCCAGCAGTGAGTCCACAGGGTGGACTGAAGCTTTCTTT. This translates into CASSESTGWTEAFF.

Concerning this clone: This specimen includes other DNA sequences encoding the same CDR3. The V gene is TRBV11-2, the J gene TRBJ1-2, with TRBD1 as a possible D gene (6 bases). Trimming stripped 1 base from V and 3 bases from J, with 6 bases between. This CDR3 is 13 amino acids long. Germline V CDR1 and CDR2: SGHAT, FQNNGV. The CDR3 loop reads CASSLGTDYGYTF. For the CDR3, the DNA is TGTGCCAGCAGCTTAGGGACAGACTATGGCTACACCTTC.

The chain uses TRBV29-1 and TRBJ2-7, with D tentatively TRBD1 (5 bases). Trimming took 2 bases from V and 1 from J, leaving 15 bases between them. From germline, CDR1 is SQVTM and CDR2 ANQGSEA. The CDR3 totals 15 residues. The CDR3 bases are TGCAGCGTTGAACTAAGGGGCAGACAGTCCTACGAGCAGTACTTC. It is translated as CSVELRGRQSYEQYF.

This chain uses TRBV19 with TRBJ2-1; no clear D gene. V was trimmed by 5 bases and J by 8 bases, leaving 19 bases between them. Germline V gene lookup returns CDR1 LNHDA and CDR2 SQIVND (reference sequence). CDR3 length: 15 residues. CDR3 protein: CASSGFRLGSDEQFF. DNA of the CDR3: TGTGCCAGTAGTGGGTTCCGGCTCGGTTCGGATGAGCAGTTCTTC.

The rearrangement uses TRBV13 and TRBJ2-7, with TRBD1 matching over 8 bases. This CDR3 comprises 13 residues. Germline V lookup: CDR1 PRHDT, CDR2 FYEKMQ (reference sequence). Trimming removed 4 bases from V and 3 bases from J; junction bases left unmatched: 2. CDR3 DNA sequence: TGTGCCAGCAGCTACGGGACAGGCTACGAGCAGTACTTC. The encoded protein is CASSYGTGYEQYF.

The gene calls are TRBV19 and TRBJ2-1, with TRBD2 identical over 10 bases. This CDR3 region has 15 residues. Trimming at V came to 3 bases and at J to 7 bases, leaving 6 bases not matched to a gene. Germline CDR1 is LNHDA and CDR2 is SQIVND (reference sequence). CDR3 in DNA: TGTGCCAGTAGTATCGGCGGACTAGCGGTTAATGAGCAGTTCTTC. Translated, it gives CASSIGGLAVNEQFF.

In DNA, the CDR3 is TGTGCCAGCAGCTTTTCTCTCGTTAGGCTCCAGTACTTC. Its protein is CASSFSLVRLQYF. This chain uses TRBV5-6 with TRBJ2-5; D gene ambiguous. The CDR3 sequence is 13 residues long. Germline loops: CDR1 SGHDT, CDR2 YYEEEE. Between the trimmed V and J ends, which lost 2 bases and 10 bases, there was a span of 15 bases.

CDR3 nucleotides: TGTGCCAGCAGACCTGACAGGGTACCGGGAAACTATGGCTACACCTTC. This sequence encodes CASRPDRVPGNYGYTF. The rearrangement uses TRBV28 and TRBJ1-2, with 7 bases fitting TRBD1. This CDR3 spans 16 amino acids. J lost 2 bases, V lost 6 bases, and 12 bases had no gene match. Germline V CDR1 and CDR2: MDHEN, SYDVKM.

The chain combines TRBV29-1 with TRBJ1-2; 12 positions agree with TRBD1. Germline values: CDR1 SQVTM, CDR2 ANQGSEA. The V segment lost 1 base and the J segment 4 bases; nucleotides outside the gene matches: 10. The CDR3 extends over 17 amino acids. CDR3: CSVEVGDRGREFYGYTF. In nucleotides, the CDR3 is TGCAGCGTTGAAGTTGGGGACAGGGGGCGAGAATTCTATGGCTACACCTTC.

The rearrangement uses TRBV14 and TRBJ2-7, with 8 bases identical to TRBD2. Germline assignment: CDR1 SGHDN and CDR2 FVKESK. V was pared by 7 bases and J by 6 bases, with 8 bases of the junction left unmatched. The CDR3 spans 13 residues. The CDR3 sequence is CASTFGGGGEQYF. For the CDR3, the DNA is TGTGCCAGCACCTTCGGGGGGGGAGGCGAGCAGTACTTC.

V is TRBV7-6 and J is TRBJ2-1; perhaps TRBD1 as D (5 bases). V lost 1 base, J lost 9 bases, and 16 bases lay in between. Germline V gives CDR1 SGHVS, CDR2 FNYEAQ. The CDR3 has 15 residues. CDR3 DNA: TGTGCCAGCAGCTTAGATTTTGGCAGGGTCGGTGAGCAGTTCTTC. The encoded protein is CASSLDFGRVGEQFF.

V is TRBV19 and J is TRBJ1-5; D is ambiguous. Germline lookup yields CDR1 LNHDA and CDR2 SQIVND (reference sequence). V lost 3 bases to trimming and J lost 6 bases, with 9 bases between them. This CDR3 has 13 amino acids. CDR3 sequence: CASSMGVLQPQHF. Written as DNA, the CDR3 is TGTGCCAGTAGTATGGGAGTCCTTCAGCCCCAGCATTTT. The full variable domain, with the rest looked up from reference TRBV19 and TRBJ1-5, is DGGITQSPKYLFRKEGQNVTLSCEQNLNHDAMYWYRQDPGQGLRLIYYSQIVNDFQKGDIAEGYSVSREKKESFPLTVTSAQKNPTAFYLCASSMGVLQPQHFGDGTRLSIL.

The chain has TRBV7-8 and TRBJ2-3, with TRBD1 matching 8 bases. The ends lost 4 bases at V and 2 bases at J; junction bases unmatched: 11. The CDR3 length is 17 residues. From germline, CDR1 is SGHVS and CDR2 FQNEAQ. CDR3 DNA: TGTGCCAGCAGCTACCCCGGACAGGGAGCATACACAGATACGCAGTATTTT. It yields the protein CASSYPGQGAYTDTQYF. The variable domain in full, with the rest retrieved from reference TRBV7-8 and TRBJ2-3, is GAGVSQSPRYKVAKRGQDVALRCDPISGHVSLFWYQQALGQGPEFLTYFQNEAQLDKSGLPSDRFFAERPEGSVSTLKIQRTQQEDSAVYLCASSYPGQGAYTDTQYFGPGTRLTVL.

This clone was seen a single time. The CDR3 DNA reads TGTGCCAGCAGCTTATATGAGCGGGAAAACAATGAGCAGTTCTTC. As protein: CASSLYERENNEQFF. V is TRBV11-2 and J is TRBJ2-1, with 7 bases identical to TRBD2. The CDR3 length is 15 residues. The V gene end was trimmed by 2 bases and the J gene end by 5 bases; junction bases not matched to a gene: 6. Germline CDR1 reads SGHAT; CDR2 reads FQNNGV.

This clone was found once. The rearrangement joins TRBV28 to TRBJ2-7, with D maybe TRBD1 (6 bases). V lost 1 base to trimming and J lost 5 bases, with 15 bases between them. Germline V CDR1 and CDR2: MDHEN, SYDVKM. The CDR3 covers 15 residues. CDR3 bases: TGTGCCAGCAGTTTATTCCAGGGGCTATACCACGAGCAGTACTTC. It translates to CASSLFQGLYHEQYF.

The rearrangement uses TRBV14 and TRBJ2-7; possibly TRBD2 for D (7 bases). V lost 5 bases and J 3 bases, leaving 11 bases between the germline ends. The CDR3 contains 13 residues. Germline V lookup: CDR1 SGHDN, CDR2 FVKESK. The CDR3 DNA reads as TGTGCCAGCAGCAGGCGGGGGCTCTACGAGCAGTACTTC. Translating gives CASSRRGLYEQYF.